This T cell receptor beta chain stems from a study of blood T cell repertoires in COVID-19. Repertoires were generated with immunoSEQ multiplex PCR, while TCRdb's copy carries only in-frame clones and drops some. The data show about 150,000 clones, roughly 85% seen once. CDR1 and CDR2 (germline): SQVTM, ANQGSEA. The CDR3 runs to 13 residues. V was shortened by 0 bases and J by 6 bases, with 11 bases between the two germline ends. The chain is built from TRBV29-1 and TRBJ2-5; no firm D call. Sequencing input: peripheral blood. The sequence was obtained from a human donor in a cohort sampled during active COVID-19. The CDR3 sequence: CSVEDPGLKTQYF. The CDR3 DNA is TGCAGCGTTGAAGATCCTGGCTTGAAGACCCAGTACTTC.